The 10 T cell receptor beta chains reported below all come from one sample, sequenced in a study of human T cells and chemical hapten exposure. TCRdb itself ran the RACE reads through MiXCR, one entry per CDR3 protein. The table lists about 120,000 distinct CDR3 sequences, 13% of them singletons, with approximately 3% in the top ten. Time point denoted: pre-sensitization, week 0. The treatment: therapeutic diphenylcyclopropenone sensitization with weekly scalp DPC. Specimen: whole blood, collected in connection with sensitization to the hapten diphenylcyclopropenone (DPC). All receptors come from a woman aged 18-29 years with alopecia areata. Some clones in this sample may be carry-over from other donors' samples.

This clonotype was counted ten times or more. This chain joins TRBV7-6 and TRBJ1-4; D gene unclear. Trimming left V 2 bases short and J 7 bases short, with 11 bases between. Per the germline V gene, CDR1 is SGHVS and CDR2 is FNYEAQ. The CDR3 length is 14 residues. CDR3 sequence: CASSLSGKREKLFF. The CDR3 region has the DNA TGTGCCAGCAGCTTATCCGGGAAACGTGAAAAACTGTTTTTT.

Only a few counts were recorded for this clonotype. The chain's CDR3 is CSGISTDSYNEQFF. The DNA of the CDR3 is TGCAGCGGCATCTCGACAGATTCCTACAATGAGCAGTTCTTC. The gene calls are TRBV29-1 and TRBJ2-1; the D gene is possibly TRBD1 (5 bases). The CDR3 runs to 14 residues. V was clipped by 7 bases and J by 1 base, with 14 bases between them. CDR1 is SQVTM and CDR2 is ANQGSEA in the germline V gene.

This clonotype was seen only a few times. The chain combines TRBV7-8 with TRBJ2-1; TRBD1 matches at 7 bases. The length of the CDR3 is 16 residues. Germline values: CDR1 SGHVS, CDR2 FQNEAQ. The V gene end was trimmed by 1 base and the J gene end by 3 bases; junction bases not matched to a gene: 6. As DNA, the CDR3 is TGTGCCAGCAGCTTAGTTGACAGGGCGGGCTACAATGAGCAGTTCTTC. It translates to CASSLVDRAGYNEQFF.

This sequence joins TRBV12-3 or TRBV12-4 and TRBJ2-5; TRBD1 matches 9 bases. Trimming at V came to 6 bases and at J to 3 bases, leaving 8 bases not matched to a gene. This CDR3 spans 15 amino acids. The CDR3, as DNA: TGTGCCAGCAGCCGGACCGGGACAGGGAAAGAGACCCAGTACTTC. Protein product: CASSRTGTGKETQYF.

This clonotype was seen a handful of times. The J gene is TRBJ2-1, the V gene TRBV4-3; TRBD2 matches 16 bases. CDR1 LGHNA and CDR2 YSLEER come from the germline V gene. Trimming removed 3 bases from V and 10 bases from J; junction bases left unmatched: 3. The CDR3 runs to 15 residues. The CDR3 region is CASSQGLAGGPEQFF. The CDR3 region has the DNA TGCGCCAGCAGCCAGGGACTAGCGGGGGGGCCCGAGCAGTTCTTC.

This clonotype was counted ten times or more. The CDR3 here is CASSLPEGDSRNTDTQYF. CDR3 bases: TGTGCCAGCAGTCTCCCAGAGGGGGACTCCAGAAACACAGATACGCAGTATTTT. The V call is TRBV7-6, the J call TRBJ2-3; the D call may be TRBD1 or TRBD2 (6 bases each). The CDR3 is 18 residues long. Germline V gene sequence: CDR1 SGHVS, CDR2 FNYEAQ. The V and J ends lost 6 bases and 2 bases respectively, with 24 bases between them.

In its sample, this clonotype was seen a few times. The genes are TRBV18 and TRBJ1-4, with TRBD1 identical over 9 bases. The CDR3 runs to 13 residues. V trimming: 8 bases; J trimming: 5 bases; junction bases outside the gene matches: 3. Germline lookup yields CDR1 KGHSH and CDR2 LQKENI. The CDR3 nucleotides are TGTGCCAGCCTGGGACAGGGAAATGAAAAACTGTTTTTT. Translated: CASLGQGNEKLFF.

This sequence joins TRBV30 and TRBJ2-1; TRBD1 aligns across 7 bases. This CDR3 is 16 amino acids long. Per germline, CDR1 GTSNPN and CDR2 SVGIG (reference sequence). V was pared by 4 bases and J by 2 bases, with 11 bases of the junction left unmatched. DNA of the CDR3: TGTGCCTGGAAGGGGACCGCCGGGACAGCCTACAATGAGCAGTTCTTC. Translated: CAWKGTAGTAYNEQFF.

This clonotype was seen only a few times. V usage is TRBV5-1 and J usage is TRBJ2-5; 8 nucleotides line up with TRBD2. The CDR3 covers 14 residues. Germline assignment: CDR1 SGHRS and CDR2 YFSETQ. Trimming took 5 bases from V and 3 from J; bases not matched to a gene: 6. The CDR3 sequence is CASSRAGAKETQYF. The DNA of the CDR3 is TGCGCCAGCAGTCGAGCGGGGGCCAAAGAGACCCAGTACTTC.

This clonotype was recorded once. This chain connects TRBV27 to TRBJ2-7, with no clear D. Looked up from germline, CDR1 is MNHEY and CDR2 is SMNVEV (reference sequence). This CDR3 comprises 13 residues. Trimming pared 0 bases from V and 7 bases from J, leaving 10 bases between. As DNA, the CDR3 is TGTGCCAGCAGTTTATCTAGCTCGCGGGAGCAGTACTTC. Protein: CASSLSSSREQYF.